These 20 T cell receptor beta chains share one sample of origin, sequenced in a study of T cells in Graves' hyperthyroidism and ophthalmopathy. Regions amplified from RNA transcripts were the TCR beta CDR3 regions. Researchers ran a first-round RT-PCR on the TCR CDR3 using the HTBI primer set. TCRdb called the multiplex PCR reads again in MiXCR, with one record for every CDR3 protein. The top ten hold around 19% of the sample, which has under 700,000 distinct CDR3 sequences, approximately 16% seen once. The sample consisted of blood. Every receptor here comes from a woman aged 18-35 years with Graves' hyperthyroidism.

This clonotype was counted at least ten times. This rearrangement joins TRBV24-1 to TRBJ1-1; 9 bases fit TRBD1. The CDR3 runs 14 residues. CDR1 is KGHDR and CDR2 is SFDVKD in the germline V gene. V lost 4 bases and J lost 6; bases outside the gene matches: 5. The CDR3 region is CATSEPGQGAEAFF. The CDR3 DNA is TGTGCCACCAGTGAGCCGGGACAGGGCGCTGAAGCTTTCTTT.

This clonotype occurred many times. This chain links TRBV7-2 with TRBJ2-5; tentatively, D is TRBD1 or TRBD2 (5 bases each). This CDR3 region has 15 residues. The germline V and J ends were trimmed by 1 base and 3 bases, with 12 bases remaining between them. Per germline, CDR1 SGHTA and CDR2 FQGNSA. CDR3 loop: CASSLGGGTEETQYF. CDR3 sequence (DNA): TGTGCCAGCAGCTTAGGGGGTGGGACGGAAGAGACCCAGTACTTC.

Remarks on this clonotype: A single base separates this from a much larger clone, so it may be a read error. The chain uses TRBV10-3 and TRBJ2-7; no reliable D call. Germline CDR1 reads ENHRY; CDR2 reads SYGVKD. The CDR3 loop spans 13 amino acids. The CDR3 DNA reads TGTACCATCAGTGAGTCGATGGTATACGAGCAGTACTTC. Translated, it gives CTISESMVYEQYF.

This clonotype appeared many times. This chain uses TRBV28 with TRBJ2-5; TRBD1 is a possible D gene (5 bases). CDR1 and CDR2 (germline): MDHEN, SYDVKM. V lost 3 bases and J 7 bases, leaving 21 bases between the germline ends. The CDR3 runs to 16 residues. This chain's CDR3 is CASSFSDSGSGATQYF. CDR3 nucleotide sequence: TGTGCCAGCAGTTTTTCTGACAGTGGCTCGGGTGCGACCCAGTACTTC.

The table lists this clonotype with a few counts. This sequence joins TRBV20-1 and TRBJ1-6; 8 bases align to TRBD1. The germline V gene has CDR1 DFQATT and CDR2 SNEGSKA (reference sequence). Trimming at V came to 2 bases and at J to 7 bases, leaving 7 bases not matched to a gene. CDR3 length equals 15 residues. The DNA for the CDR3 is TGCAGTGCTAGAACAGGGACAGGCATGAATTCACCCCTCCACTTT. Translating it yields CSARTGTGMNSPLHF.

This clonotype was detected only a few times. The V gene is TRBV4-3, the J gene TRBJ2-1, with unresolved D. The ends were cut back, 0 bases at V and 6 bases at J, with 6 bases in the middle. The V gene's germline CDR1 is LGHNA and CDR2 YSLEER. This CDR3 contains 13 residues. In DNA, the CDR3 is TGCGCCAGCAGCCAAGAGGGTGTCAATGAGCAGTTCTTC. Translated: CASSQEGVNEQFF.

There are many counts of this clonotype. The chain is built from TRBV6-1 and TRBJ1-5; perhaps TRBD1 as D (6 bases). V dropped 4 bases and J dropped 0 bases, with 13 bases sitting between them. Germline assignment: CDR1 MNHNS and CDR2 SASEGT. The CDR3 runs 16 residues. The CDR3 region has the DNA TGTGCCAGCAGTGTCACCAGGGGTTATAGCAATCAGCCCCAGCATTTT. Protein sequence: CASSVTRGYSNQPQHF.

Many counts were recorded for this clonotype. The CDR3 DNA follows: TGTGCCAGCTCACTGGACTGGGCGAGCACAGATACGCAGTATTTT. This gives the protein CASSLDWASTDTQYF. This chain uses TRBV18 with TRBJ2-3, with D perhaps matching TRBD2 (5 bases). The CDR3 runs to 15 residues. Germline V gene sequence: CDR1 KGHSH, CDR2 LQKENI. Deletions cut 4 bases from V and 0 bases from J, with 11 bases between.

This clonotype appeared many times. The CDR3 DNA reads as TGTGCCAGCAGTTCCGTTCGGGACACCCCTTTCCAAGAGACCCAGTACTTC. Its translation is CASSSVRDTPFQETQYF. The chain couples TRBV27 to TRBJ2-5; tentative D call: TRBD1 (6 bases). Per the germline V gene, CDR1 is MNHEY and CDR2 is SMNVEV (reference sequence). The CDR3 has 17 amino acids. The ends were cut back, 4 bases at V and 1 base at J, with 19 bases in the middle.

A few counts support this clonotype. Written as DNA, the CDR3 is TGCAGTGCTACCGAGAAGGGGGGAGTCTACGAGCAGTACTTC. This codes for CSATEKGGVYEQYF. The rearrangement joins TRBV20-1 to TRBJ2-7; D may match TRBD1 or TRBD2 (6 bases each). The CDR3 sequence is 14 residues long. Trimming pared 4 bases from V and 3 bases from J, leaving 16 bases between. CDR1 and CDR2 (germline): DFQATT, SNEGSKA (reference sequence).

This clonotype was counted at least ten times. This chain uses TRBV30 with TRBJ1-5; 11 nucleotides align to TRBD1. Germline CDR1 reads GTSNPN; CDR2 reads SVGIG (reference sequence). There are 15 residues in the CDR3. J was trimmed by 4 bases and V by 2 bases; bases with no gene match: 4. CDR3 in amino acids: CAWSMGQGGNQPQHF. CDR3 DNA: TGTGCCTGGAGTATGGGACAGGGGGGAAATCAGCCCCAGCATTTT.

This clonotype was found many times. J is TRBJ1-1 and V is TRBV20-1; D is ambiguous. The germline V gene encodes CDR1 DFQATT and CDR2 SNEGSKA (reference sequence). Trimming took 3 bases from V and 1 from J, leaving 6 bases between them. The CDR3 is 12 residues long. Written as DNA, the CDR3 is TGCAGTGCTAGCTCCAGGAACACTGAAGCTTTCTTT. This codes for CSASSRNTEAFF.

The CDR3 nucleotides read TGCAGTGCCGACACAGGGATGAATCAGCCCCAGCATTTT. This sequence encodes CSADTGMNQPQHF. The chain links TRBV20-1 to TRBJ1-5; a weak D match, TRBD1 (6 bases). Looked up from germline, CDR1 is DFQATT and CDR2 is SNEGSKA (reference sequence). There are 13 residues in the CDR3. Trimming took 6 bases from V and 4 from J, leaving 13 bases between them.

V usage is TRBV19 and J usage is TRBJ2-3; D tentatively reads TRBD1 or TRBD2 (6 bases each). The CDR3 sequence is 15 residues long. Trimming took off 3 bases at V and 9 bases at J, with 19 bases between the two ends. Germline V gives CDR1 LNHDA, CDR2 SQIVND (reference sequence). CDR3 sequence: CASSILGGTSGTQYF. For the CDR3, the DNA is TGTGCCAGTAGTATCCTGGGGGGCACGTCGGGCACGCAGTATTTT.

V is TRBV20-1 and J is TRBJ1-1, with 12 bases identical to TRBD1. Looked up from germline, CDR1 is DFQATT and CDR2 is SNEGSKA (reference sequence). V was clipped by 6 bases and J by 4 bases; unmatched bases: 18. The CDR3 length is 18 residues. The CDR3 is CSAAGTGGVRVLGTEAFF. DNA for the CDR3: TGCAGTGCAGCCGGGACAGGGGGCGTTCGGGTCCTGGGCACTGAAGCTTTCTTT.

This clonotype was counted many times. This chain uses TRBV9 with TRBJ1-2; tentative D call: TRBD1 (5 bases). The CDR3 length is 18 residues. Germline V gene lookup returns CDR1 SGDLS and CDR2 YYNGEE. The V gene lost 0 bases and the J gene lost 0 bases, with 18 bases spanning the gap. CDR3 in DNA: TGTGCCAGCAGCGTAGGTAGCAGGGAAACAGACCCTAACTATGGCTACACCTTC. It specifies CASSVGSRETDPNYGYTF. The full variable domain, with the rest looked up from reference TRBV9 and TRBJ1-2, is DSGVTQTPKHLITATGQRVTLRCSPRSGDLSVYWYQQSLDQGLQFLIQYYNGEERAKGNILERFSAQQFPDLHSELNLSSLELGDSALYFCASSVGSRETDPNYGYTFGSGTRLTVV.

The chain combines TRBV11-2 with TRBJ2-2; the D gene could be TRBD1 or TRBD2 (5 bases each). CDR1 and CDR2 from the germline V gene are SGHAT and FQNNGV. The CDR3 length is 14 residues. V was shortened by 5 bases and J by 6 bases, with 13 bases between the two germline ends. CDR3 amino acids: CASSTLVGAGELFF. The DNA of the CDR3 is TGTGCCAGCAGCACCCTAGTGGGGGCCGGGGAGCTGTTTTTT.

This clonotype was seen repeatedly, ten times or more. This chain joins TRBV20-1 and TRBJ2-1; 7 bases match TRBD1. This CDR3 has 11 amino acids. CDR1 and CDR2 from the germline V gene are DFQATT and SNEGSKA (reference sequence). V lost 3 bases to trimming and J lost 12 bases; unmatched junction nucleotides: 5. This chain's CDR3 is CSARTGRGQFF. In DNA form, the CDR3 reads TGCAGTGCTAGGACAGGGCGTGGGCAGTTCTTC.

This clonotype was observed many times. This sequence joins TRBV12-3 or TRBV12-4 and TRBJ1-1; D perhaps matches TRBD1 (5 bases). The CDR3 covers 15 residues. The V gene lost 3 bases and the J gene lost 1 base, with 12 bases spanning the gap. The CDR3 loop reads CASSLKGRGNTEAFF. In nucleotides, the CDR3 is TGTGCCAGCAGTTTGAAGGGACGGGGGAACACTGAAGCTTTCTTT.

This clonotype showed up many times. The chain joins TRBV27 to TRBJ2-7, with 11 nucleotides matching TRBD2. The V and J ends lost 5 bases and 2 bases, in that order; junction bases with no gene match: 8. The germline gives CDR1 MNHEY, CDR2 SMNVEV (reference sequence). The CDR3 extends over 16 amino acids. The CDR3 nucleotides are TGTGCCAGCAGTCCTCTGACTAGCGGGATAACCTACGAGCAGTACTTC. Protein product: CASSPLTSGITYEQYF.